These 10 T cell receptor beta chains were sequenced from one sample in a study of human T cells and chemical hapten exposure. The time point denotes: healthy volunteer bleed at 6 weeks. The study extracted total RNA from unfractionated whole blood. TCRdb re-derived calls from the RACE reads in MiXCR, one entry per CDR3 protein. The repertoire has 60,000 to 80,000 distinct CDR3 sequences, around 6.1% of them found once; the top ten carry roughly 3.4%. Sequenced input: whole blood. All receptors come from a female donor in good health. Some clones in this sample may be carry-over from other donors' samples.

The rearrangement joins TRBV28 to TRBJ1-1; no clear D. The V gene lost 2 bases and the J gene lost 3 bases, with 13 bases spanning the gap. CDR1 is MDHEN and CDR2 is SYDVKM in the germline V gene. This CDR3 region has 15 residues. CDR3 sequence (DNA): TGTGCCAGCAGTTTAGTCCGGGCAGGAGACACTGAAGCTTTCTTT. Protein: CASSLVRAGDTEAFF.

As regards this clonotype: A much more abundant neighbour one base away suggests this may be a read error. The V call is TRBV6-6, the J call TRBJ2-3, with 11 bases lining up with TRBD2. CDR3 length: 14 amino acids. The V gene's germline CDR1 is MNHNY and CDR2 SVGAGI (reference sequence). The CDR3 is CATALAGDTDSQYF. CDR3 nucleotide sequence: TGTGCCACCGCACTAGCGGGAGACACAGATTCGCAGTATTTT.

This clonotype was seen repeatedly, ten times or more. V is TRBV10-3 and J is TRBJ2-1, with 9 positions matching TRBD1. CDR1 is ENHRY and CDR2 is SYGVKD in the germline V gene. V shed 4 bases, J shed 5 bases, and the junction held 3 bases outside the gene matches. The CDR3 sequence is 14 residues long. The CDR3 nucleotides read TGTGCCATCAGTGGGACAGGGGCCCACAATGAGCAGTTCTTC. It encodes CAISGTGAHNEQFF.

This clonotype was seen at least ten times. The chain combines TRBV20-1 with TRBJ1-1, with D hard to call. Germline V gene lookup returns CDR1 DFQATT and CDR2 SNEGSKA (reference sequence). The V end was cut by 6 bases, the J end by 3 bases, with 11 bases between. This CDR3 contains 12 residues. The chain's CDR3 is CSARDGYTEAFF. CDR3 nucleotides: TGCAGTGCGCGTGACGGTTACACTGAAGCTTTCTTT.

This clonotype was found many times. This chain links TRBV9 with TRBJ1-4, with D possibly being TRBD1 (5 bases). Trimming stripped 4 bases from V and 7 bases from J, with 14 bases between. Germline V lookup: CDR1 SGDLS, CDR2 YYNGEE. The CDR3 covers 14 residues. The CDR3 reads CASSPRDVGEKLFF. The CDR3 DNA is TGTGCCAGCAGCCCAAGGGACGTCGGTGAAAAACTGTTTTTT.

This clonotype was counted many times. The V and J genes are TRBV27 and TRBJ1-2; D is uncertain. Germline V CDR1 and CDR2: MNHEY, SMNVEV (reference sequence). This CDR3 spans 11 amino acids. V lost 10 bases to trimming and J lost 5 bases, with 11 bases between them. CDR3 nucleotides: TGTGCCACCGGACGGATATATGGCTACACCTTC. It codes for CATGRIYGYTF.

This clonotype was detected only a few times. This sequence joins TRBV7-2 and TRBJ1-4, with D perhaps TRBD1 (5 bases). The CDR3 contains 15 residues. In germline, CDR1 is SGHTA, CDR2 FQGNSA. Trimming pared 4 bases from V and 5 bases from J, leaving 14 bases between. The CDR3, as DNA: TGTGCCAGCAGCTCGTCTATTGGGGCGAATGAAAAACTGTTTTTT. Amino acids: CASSSSIGANEKLFF.

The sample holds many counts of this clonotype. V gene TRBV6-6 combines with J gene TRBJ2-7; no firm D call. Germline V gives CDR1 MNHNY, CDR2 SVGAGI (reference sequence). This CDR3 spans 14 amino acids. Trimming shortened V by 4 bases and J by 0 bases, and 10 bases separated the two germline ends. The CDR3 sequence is CASSFPESSYEQYF. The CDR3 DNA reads TGTGCCAGCAGTTTCCCAGAAAGCTCCTACGAGCAGTACTTC.

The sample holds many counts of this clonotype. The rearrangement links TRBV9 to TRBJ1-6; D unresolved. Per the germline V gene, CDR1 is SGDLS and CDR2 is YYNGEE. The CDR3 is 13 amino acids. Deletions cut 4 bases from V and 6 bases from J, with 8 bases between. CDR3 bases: TGTGCCAGCAGCCCGGACGGTAATTCACCCCTCCACTTT. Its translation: CASSPDGNSPLHF.

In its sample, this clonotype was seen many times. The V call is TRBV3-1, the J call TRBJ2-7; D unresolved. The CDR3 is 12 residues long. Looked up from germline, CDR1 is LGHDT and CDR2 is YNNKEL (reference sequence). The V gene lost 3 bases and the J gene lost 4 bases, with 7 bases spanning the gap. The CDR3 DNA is TGTGCCAGCAGCCAGAACGCGTACGAGCAGTACTTC. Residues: CASSQNAYEQYF.